This T cell receptor beta chain stems from a study of cytomegalovirus exposure and HLA in healthy donors (dated by TCRdb to 2016 to 2017). In the study overall: In an earlier analysis of under 750 of the donors, approximately 300 Gb of sequence data and 117 million unique TCR beta sequences from 180 million or so T cells were reported. An early release covering 550 to 700 HLA-typed donors comprised around 300 gigabases of sequencing data and roughly 85 million unique TCR sequences. The genetic ancestry cluster associated with self-reported Caucasian donors included over 80% of the roughly 400 genotyped donors. The study was designed to test whether signatures of past pathogen exposure could be identified by cataloging public T cell receptors. The study profiled the T cell repertoires of around 700 subjects by immunosequencing and related them to cytomegalovirus serostatus. Along with the roughly 700-subject first cohort, a separate validation cohort of some 130 different subjects was used. To predict cytomegalovirus infection status, the study combined high-throughput TCR immunosequencing, statistical association of individual TCRs with disease status, and machine learning. A later analysis re-analyzed previously published TCR beta repertoires from about 600 donors and added high-resolution HLA genotyping to study TCR occurrence patterns. The later analysis used no new phenotypic data to find candidate immune exposures, relying instead on TCR beta sequences and their occurrence across donors. In an earlier analysis of a few hundred of the donors, high-throughput TCR beta sequencing was used to judge whether each TCR beta V gene segment behaved as functional or pseudogenic. Donor age, sex, ethnicity and CMV serostatus were compiled together with the repertoire data. A later genetic analysis took genome-wide SNP genotypes for 398 of the 666 donors and used that subset as a discovery cohort. Every discovery cohort repertoire had been produced on one sequencing platform. Class I and class II HLA loci were covered by the typing at four-digit resolution. Typing coverage differed by locus: A, B, C, DRB1 and DQB1 were typed in about 620-630 donors, DQA1 in roughly 510, DPA1 in over 600, and DPB1 in about 450. Because of strong linkage in the cohort, five DR-DQ haplotypes were treated as single units for association and clustering. Among about 400 genotyped donors of the cohort, an average of approximately 220,000 unique TCR beta nucleotide sequences was sequenced per donor, of which 15% to 20% were non-productive. Findings and caveats that apply to the study as a whole: In vitro tests confirmed that a few of the cytomegalovirus-associated TCR beta chains recognize cytomegalovirus antigens. In an earlier analysis of 587 of the donors, most TCR beta V segments appeared in productive rearrangements about 87% or about 30% of the time, broadly matching IMGT annotations. A cluster of highly shared sequence variants was judged likely to be a technical artifact of the sequencing pipeline. In a later analysis, HLA-associated TCR beta chains showed more clonal expansion and lower generation probabilities than non-associated chains that were equally common. The study listed 150 to 200 TCR beta chains as associated with cytomegalovirus. A further reported finding was that TCR beta sequences accurately predicted the HLA-A and HLA-B alleles for most subjects in the first cohort. Linkage disequilibrium might explain the correlated functional status among segregating V segments, but an unknown experimental factor could not be ruled out. A later analysis found that most CMV-associated TCR beta chains appeared HLA-restricted, with HLA associations seemingly driven largely by CMV exposure. A later analysis associated roughly 17,000 TCR beta sequences with specific HLA alleles at a false discovery rate of 0.05. Roughly uniform sequencing depth across donors was assumed in presence/absence analyses, although this assumption may not hold. It was suggested by the authors that the approach could potentially be generalized to other disease states and immunological phenotypes. HLA typing was unavailable for some donors at each locus, so association tests used only the typed subset. The only immune exposure information available for the cohort was CMV serostatus. According to a later genetic analysis, donors in an Asian-associated ancestry cluster had fewer N-insertions in productive TCRs than the roughly 660-donor mean. In a later genetic analysis, a missense DCLRE1C variant was associated with V-gene and J-gene trimming of TCR beta chains, and the association was replicated in an independent cohort. Some IMGT-functional V segments, including TRBV6-2 and TRBV6-3, could not be distinguished by the 87-base-pair reads and were therefore excluded. The classifier was reported to diagnose cytomegalovirus status with high specificity and sensitivity in both the original cohort and the validation cohort. According to a later analysis, TCR association rates differed among HLA loci, with DRB1 alleles showing the most associated TCRs and HLA-C alleles showing the fewest. Most TCR sequences were observed very rarely across donors, whereas some public TCRs were present in many individuals. Only TCR beta chains were sequenced in this cohort, and the absence of alpha or paired-chain data limited detectable features. A later analysis reported that several top co-occurrence clusters appeared linked to parvovirus B19, influenza, CMV and Epstein-Barr virus. Strong co-occurrence of HLA alleles, especially DR and DQ, made assigning TCR associations to individual alleles difficult. The earlier analysis of a few hundred of the donors excluded seventeen rarely observed V segments, including chromosome 9 orphons, because counts were too low.

The cohort consisted of 600 to 750 healthy bone marrow donors. At the time of sampling, all cohort members were nominally healthy, though unrecorded immune exposures were likely present. The donor was CMV seropositive and belonged to the group of about 290 seropositive cohort members. A peripheral blood sample was collected from each donor, and TCR beta sequencing was performed on peripheral blood mononuclear cells. Genomic DNA was extracted from the blood cell samples with the Qiagen DNeasy Blood Extraction Kit. Worth noting for this clone: Its antigen is currently not known.

From V the trimming removes 1 base and from J it removes 4 bases, while the gene matches leave 1 base of the junction unaccounted for. For CDR1 and CDR2, the germline V gene lists KGHSH and LQKENI. CDR3 length: 15 amino acids, cysteine to phenylalanine. Just CDR3 DNA is preserved here, 45 bases in frame from base 1. Receptors were amplified or captured by the immunoSEQ multiplex PCR assay. The multiplex PCR relied on a mix of 60 forward primers for TCR Vbeta segments and 13 reverse primers for TCR Jbeta segments. A multiplex PCR assay on genomic DNA amplified the CDR3 region of rearranged TCR beta genes. The Illumina HiSeq System was used to sequence the amplified TCR beta libraries as 87-base-pair reads. The original pipeline was this. A later analysis counted some 74 million unique TCR beta chains across the 600 to 850 repertoires, and around 9.9 million of these chains were shared by at least two donors. To remove PCR and sequencing errors, raw reads were error-corrected and collapsed into unique sequences using a nearest-neighbor algorithm that merged closely related sequences. To assign V, D and J gene segments, CDR3 sequences were aligned to IMGT reference sequences. For a sequence to be retained, a match of at least six nucleotides was required to both a V gene segment and a J gene segment. Rearrangements were classified as productive when the CDR3 lacked stop codons and remained in frame with V and J, and all other rearrangements were classified as non-productive. CDR3 was defined according to IMGT convention as the region running from the second conserved V-encoded cysteine to the conserved J-encoded phenylalanine. In an earlier analysis of more than 550 of the donors, sequences lacking an unambiguous match to a single V gene segment were excluded. In an earlier analysis of 587 of the donors, V segments were called functional above 56.7% productive rearrangements and were called segregating when the between-donor standard deviation exceeded 5%. A statistical classification framework was developed to diagnose cytomegalovirus status using the catalog of TCR beta chain sequences. In a later analysis, TCR nucleotide sequences were compared against IMGT/GENE-DB human TR gene sequences so that V and J genes could be assigned. A later analysis assigned CDR3 sequences and most-parsimonious VDJ recombination scenarios with the TCRdist pipeline. In a later analysis, every TCR beta chain was defined by the combination of its CDR3 amino acid sequence and its V-gene family, and reads without a unique V-gene family were dropped. As a way to deal with suspected cross-contamination and a sequencing artifact, a later analysis dropped approximately 590 nucleotide sequences that were highly shared and had low generation probability. In a later analysis, a clonal expansion index for each public chain was calculated from normalized within-repertoire ranks of inferred template counts. Generation probabilities in a later analysis came from a VDJ recombination model fitted to out-of-frame rearrangements, and those results were checked against IGoR. In a later analysis, hypergeometric tests were used to score TCR-TCR, TCR-HLA and TCR-CMV co-occurrence, with a repertoire-size bias correction applied to TCR pairs. To estimate false discovery rates, a later analysis permuted the HLA or CMV assignments 20 times. A later analysis grouped co-occurring TCRs with DBSCAN, adding TCRdist sequence similarity when clustering within HLA-allele-positive subsets. Repertoires with fewer than 30,000 or more than 120,000 public chains were left out of co-occurrence clustering, as were five repertoires with anomalous nucleotide sharing. TCRdb provides this immuneACCESS table in a form limited to in-frame rearrangements. Some clones are lacking; in checked studies, under half of them reflect an unresolved V gene, and why the rest are absent is not known. The V and J calls and clone size are taken from that table; D and trimming were inferred from the DNA. The sample's clone listing holds roughly 70,000 clones. Together, the top ten hold around 7% of the sample.

The chain is encoded by TRBV18 joined to TRBJ1-4; the central 9 bases match TRBD1. This clonotype was obtained from a female donor in good health and CMV-seropositive. Material for sequencing was PBMCs. The CDR3 has the sequence CASSPRDRVNEKLFF. In nucleotide form, the sequence is TGTGCCAGCTCACCACGGGACAGGGTTAATGAAAAACTGTTTTTT.